This T cell receptor (beta chain) originates from a study of shared clonotypes between healthy human individuals. This CDR3 contains 15 residues. The germline V and J ends were trimmed by 0 bases and 1 base, with 11 bases remaining between them. CDR1 is SGHRS and CDR2 is YFSETQ in the germline V gene. Measured with immunoSEQ multiplex PCR; TCRdb has only the in-frame clones, and not every one. Of a few hundred thousand clones in the sample, roughly 79% were seen once. Everyone who donated was a Caucasian adult who lived in Nashville, Tennessee. The V call is TRBV5-1, the J call TRBJ2-7; D might be TRBD1 (6 bases). This receptor was taken from a woman aged 35 to 49 in good health. Some clones in this sample may be carry-over from other donors' samples. Sequenced input: PBMCs. The CDR3, as DNA: TGCGCCAGCAGCTTGGAGGCAGGGGTTTCCTACGAGCAGTACTTC. Translated, it gives CASSLEAGVSYEQYF.